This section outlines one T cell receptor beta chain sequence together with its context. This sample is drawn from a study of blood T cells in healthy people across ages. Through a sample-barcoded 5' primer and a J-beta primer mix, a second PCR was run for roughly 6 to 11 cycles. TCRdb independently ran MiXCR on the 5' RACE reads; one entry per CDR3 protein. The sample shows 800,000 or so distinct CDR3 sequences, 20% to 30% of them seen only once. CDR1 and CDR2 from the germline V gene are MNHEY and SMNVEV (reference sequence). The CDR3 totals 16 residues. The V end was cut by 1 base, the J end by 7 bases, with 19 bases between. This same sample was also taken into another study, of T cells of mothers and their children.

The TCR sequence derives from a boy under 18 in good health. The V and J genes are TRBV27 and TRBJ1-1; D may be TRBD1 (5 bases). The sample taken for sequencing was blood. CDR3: CASSLFRPQGNSEAFF. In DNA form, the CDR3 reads TGTGCCAGCAGTTTATTTCGGCCTCAGGGTAATAGTGAAGCTTTCTTT.